These 17 T cell receptor beta chains were sequenced from one sample in a study of blood T cell repertoires in COVID-19. Sequenced by immunoSEQ multiplex PCR; TCRdb stores in-frame clones only, minus some. This sample has 310,000 or so clones, with about 85% found just once. The sequenced material came from peripheral blood. Receptors originate from a woman in her forties or fifties who had recovered from COVID-19.

V gene TRBV3-1 (or the pseudogene TRBV3-2) combines with J gene TRBJ1-3; D remains ambiguous. The germline gives CDR1 LGHDT, CDR2 YNNKEL (reference sequence). V was clipped by 1 base and J by 4 bases, with 2 bases between them. This CDR3 is built from 12 residues. CDR3 loop: CASSQAGNTIYF. CDR3 DNA sequence: TGTGCCAGCAGCCAAGCGGGAAACACCATATATTTT.

The chain is built from TRBV2 and TRBJ2-6; TRBD1 matches at 9 bases. V was pared by 6 bases and J by 2 bases, with 2 bases of the junction left unmatched. The CDR3 loop spans 15 amino acids. The germline V gene encodes CDR1 SNHLY and CDR2 FYNNEI. CDR3 in amino acids: CASSRQGAGANVLTF. The CDR3 DNA sequence: TGTGCCAGCAGCCGACAGGGGGCTGGGGCCAACGTCCTGACTTTC.

This rearrangement joins TRBV4-1 to TRBJ1-6, with D unclear. The germline V gene encodes CDR1 MGHRA and CDR2 YSYEKL. This CDR3 comprises 16 residues. V lost 1 base and J 6 bases, leaving 13 bases between the germline ends. CDR3: CASSQVLPPGNSPLHF. The CDR3 bases are TGCGCCAGCAGCCAAGTACTTCCCCCGGGTAATTCACCCCTCCACTTT.

The rearrangement links TRBV12-3 or TRBV12-4 to TRBJ2-3; maybe TRBD1 (5 bases). V was cut by 8 bases and J by 4 bases, with 10 bases left in between. CDR3 length: 12 amino acids. The CDR3 DNA reads as TGTGCCAGCGTTAAAGGGGCAGATACGCAGTATTTT. It codes for CASVKGADTQYF.

In this sample, this clone turned up once. This chain uses TRBV5-6 with TRBJ2-7, with 7 bases lining up with TRBD1. The germline V gene encodes CDR1 SGHDT and CDR2 YYEEEE. The V and J ends lost 7 bases and 6 bases, in that order; junction bases with no gene match: 13. The CDR3 totals 14 residues. CDR3 in amino acids: CASGALGTAIEQYF. The CDR3 DNA reads TGTGCCAGCGGGGCCCTCGGGACAGCCATCGAGCAGTACTTC.

The chain joins TRBV2 to TRBJ1-2; 9 nucleotides line up with TRBD1. The CDR3 totals 14 residues. J lost 8 bases, V lost 7 bases, and 11 bases had no gene match. Looked up from germline, CDR1 is SNHLY and CDR2 is FYNNEI. The DNA for the CDR3 is TGTGCCAGCAACCCGGACAGGGGAAGTAAGGGCTACACCTTC. Its protein product is CASNPDRGSKGYTF.

This sequence joins TRBV18 and TRBJ1-5; no clear D. With 8 bases removed from V and 5 bases from J, the gap between germline ends came to 19 bases. Germline CDR1 and CDR2: KGHSH and LQKENI. The CDR3 runs 15 residues. Here the CDR3 DNA reads TGTGCCAGCACCCTTACCACGGGAGTTGATCAGCCCCAGCATTTT. This codes for CASTLTTGVDQPQHF.

J is TRBJ2-2 and V is TRBV2, with D unresolved. The CDR3 length is 14 residues. Trimming removed 3 bases at V and 4 bases at J, with 9 bases between. Germline loops: CDR1 SNHLY, CDR2 FYNNEI. In nucleotides, the CDR3 is TGTGCCAGCAGTGATCGGTCTCCCACCGGGGAGCTGTTTTTT. Its protein product is CASSDRSPTGELFF.

The V gene is TRBV9, the J gene TRBJ2-1; D perhaps matches TRBD1 (5 bases). The CDR3 has 16 residues. V gave up 0 bases and J gave up 4 bases, with 14 bases separating them. CDR1 and CDR2 (germline): SGDLS, YYNGEE. The CDR3 here is CASSVDGLGAYNEQFF. The CDR3 bases are TGTGCCAGCAGCGTAGATGGGCTTGGGGCTTACAATGAGCAGTTCTTC.

This chain joins TRBV6-7 and TRBJ2-7, with TRBD1 matching over 8 bases. TRBV6-7 is placed among ORFs of uncertain function. This CDR3 has 15 residues. Trimming took 4 bases from V and 7 from J; bases not matched to a gene: 12. This CDR3 is CASSFRRDRYLEQYF. For the CDR3, the DNA is TGTGCCAGCAGTTTCCGTCGGGACAGGTACCTTGAGCAGTACTTC.

This chain links TRBV5-4 with TRBJ2-2, with 9 bases that match TRBD2. V trimming: 3 bases; J trimming: 4 bases; junction bases outside the gene matches: 10. The length of the CDR3 is 17 residues. CDR1 is SGHNT, CDR2 YYREEE, per germline (reference sequence). In DNA, the CDR3 is TGTGCCAGCAGCTCGCTCGCGGGGGGGGCGGGCACCGGGGAGCTGTTTTTT. This encodes CASSSLAGGAGTGELFF.

This CDR3 is CASSLGLAGGSEQFF. CDR3 nucleotides: TGCGCCAGCAGCTTAGGACTAGCGGGAGGCAGTGAGCAGTTCTTC. J is TRBJ2-1 and V is TRBV5-1; TRBD2 matches at 14 bases. This CDR3 is built from 15 residues. Germline trimming cut 2 bases from V and 9 bases from J; bases unmatched to any gene: 4. Looked up from germline, CDR1 is SGHRS and CDR2 is YFSETQ. Full variable domain (outside the CDR3, taken from reference TRBV5-1 and TRBJ2-1): KAGVTQTPRYLIKTRGQQVTLSCSPISGHRSVSWYQQTPGQGLQFLFEYFSETQRNKGNFPGRFSGRQFSNSRSEMNVSTLELGDSALYLCASSLGLAGGSEQFFGPGTRLTVL.

The chain employs TRBV28 and TRBJ2-2; 7 nucleotides line up with TRBD2. The CDR3 has 15 amino acids. Germline CDR1 reads MDHEN; CDR2 reads SYDVKM. V was pared by 6 bases and J by 0 bases, with 4 bases of the junction left unmatched. The CDR3 nucleotides read TGTGCCAGCAGGCAAGCGGGGACGAACACCGGGGAGCTGTTTTTT. Translation: CASRQAGTNTGELFF.

This clone was found many times. This chain connects TRBV30 to TRBJ1-5, with TRBD1 as a possible D gene (6 bases). V lost 3 bases to trimming and J lost 8 bases, with 14 bases between them. The CDR3 covers 13 residues. CDR1 is GTSNPN and CDR2 is SVGIG in the germline V gene (reference sequence). CDR3 residues: CAWSTGIREPQHF. As DNA, the CDR3 is TGTGCCTGGAGCACAGGGATAAGGGAGCCCCAGCATTTT. The full variable domain, with the rest looked up from reference TRBV30 and TRBJ1-5, is SQTIHQWPATLVQPVGSPLSLECTVEGTSNPNLYWYRQAAGRGLQLLFYSVGIGQISSEVPQNLSASRPQDRQFILSSKKLLLSDSGFYLCAWSTGIREPQHFGDGTRLSIL.

The chain has TRBV19 and TRBJ2-7, with D maybe TRBD2 (7 bases). The V end lost 4 bases, the J end lost 4 bases, and 23 bases lay between the germline ends. The germline V gene encodes CDR1 LNHDA and CDR2 SQIVND (reference sequence). The CDR3 length is 17 residues. CDR3 in DNA: TGTGCCAGTAGTACCAACGGGGTTAGGGGGGGCGCGTACGAGCAGTACTTC. Its translation: CASSTNGVRGGAYEQYF.

In its sample, this clone was seen a few times. The chain joins TRBV27 to TRBJ1-3, with D possibly being TRBD1 (6 bases). The CDR3 covers 16 residues. The V gene's germline CDR1 is MNHEY and CDR2 SMNVEV (reference sequence). Trimming shortened V by 0 bases and J by 4 bases, and 13 bases separated the two germline ends. The CDR3 sequence is CASSLSIPGQGNTIYF. CDR3 nucleotides: TGTGCCAGCAGTTTATCTATCCCGGGACAAGGAAACACCATATATTTT.

This clone came up a few times. The V and J genes are TRBV30 and TRBJ2-3, with 8 bases lining up with TRBD1. The CDR3 has 15 residues. With V trimmed by 2 bases and J by 4 bases, 8 bases remained unmatched. Germline-derived CDR1 and CDR2 are GTSNPN and SVGIG (reference sequence). CDR3 region: CAWSITGGKADTQYF. CDR3 coding DNA: TGTGCCTGGAGTATTACAGGGGGGAAGGCAGATACGCAGTATTTT.